This T cell receptor beta chain derives from a study of identifying expanded T cells in peripheral blood. CDR1 SGHRS and CDR2 YFSETQ come from the germline V gene. The CDR3 runs to 14 residues. V was shortened by 0 bases and J by 2 bases, with 8 bases between the two germline ends. Whole-study results and caveats: Differentially abundant clones: about 1.2 between replicates, about 17 at roughly 2 weeks, over 18 at four.

Clones were read by immunoSEQ multiplex PCR, and TCRdb kept only the in-frame ones, dropping some. The sample consists of about 90,000 clones, roughly 81% of them appearing once. A remark on this clone: Its antigen is as yet unknown.

Healthy donors had no documented immune events, such as infections, while sampled. The chain links TRBV5-1 to TRBJ1-2; no reliable D call. Input material: blood. The source of this sequence is a person aged 18 to 70 in good health. CDR3 in DNA: TGCGCCAGCAGCTTGGGCCTCGGGAACTATGGCTACACCTTC. Its protein product is CASSLGLGNYGYTF.